This TCR beta chain was identified during a study of spatial heterogeneity in lung cancer. Overall study: Donors were some 72 untreated early-stage non-small cell lung cancer patients.

TCRdb re-analysed the 5' RACE reads in MiXCR, keeping a single row per CDR3 protein. In the table there are about 46,000 distinct CDR3 sequences, 10% to 15% of which are singletons. Trimming took 5 bases from V and 5 from J; bases not matched to a gene: 0. This CDR3 region has 13 residues. Germline assignment: CDR1 MDHEN and CDR2 SYDVKM. Regarding time point: blood at routine non-recurrence follow-up after resection. The gene calls are TRBV28 and TRBJ2-5; 12 bases are a match to TRBD2. This TCR was recovered from a male donor with early-stage non-small cell lung cancer. This specimen consisted of PBMCs, obtained at follow-up. CDR3 sequence: CASSTSGGETQYF. CDR3 sequence (DNA): TGTGCCAGCAGTACTAGCGGGGGGGAGACCCAGTACTTC.